The T cell receptor beta chain described here comes from a study of blood T cells in healthy people across ages. PCR was performed a second time for roughly 7 to 12 cycles using a sample-barcoded 5' primer and a J-beta primer mix. MiXCR, applied by TCRdb to the 5' RACE reads, yields one record per CDR3 protein. The profile shows about 730,000 distinct CDR3 sequences, more than 40% of them singletons. The source material was blood. This clonotype was obtained from a woman in her sixties or seventies in good health.

The CDR3 DNA reads as TGTGCCAGCAGCTACGACAGGGTTACCACAGATACGCAGTATTTT. Residues: CASSYDRVTTDTQYF. The V gene is TRBV11-2, the J gene TRBJ2-3, with 7 positions matching TRBD1. This CDR3 has 15 residues. CDR1 and CDR2 from the germline V gene are SGHAT and FQNNGV. Trimming cost V 4 bases and J 2 bases; bases outside gene matches: 6.